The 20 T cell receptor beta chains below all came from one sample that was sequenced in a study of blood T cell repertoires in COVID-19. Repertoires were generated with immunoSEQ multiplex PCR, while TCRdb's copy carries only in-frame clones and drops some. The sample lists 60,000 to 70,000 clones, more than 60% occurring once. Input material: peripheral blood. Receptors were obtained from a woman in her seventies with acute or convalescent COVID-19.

The CDR3 reads CASSRGLAGGTDTQYF. Written as DNA, the CDR3 is TGTGCCAGCAGCCGCGGGCTAGCGGGGGGTACAGATACGCAGTATTTT. The rearrangement joins TRBV11-2 to TRBJ2-3; 11 nucleotides agree with TRBD2. The V gene end was trimmed by 5 bases and the J gene end by 3 bases; junction bases not matched to a gene: 7. There are 16 residues in the CDR3. The V gene's germline CDR1 is SGHAT and CDR2 FQNNGV.

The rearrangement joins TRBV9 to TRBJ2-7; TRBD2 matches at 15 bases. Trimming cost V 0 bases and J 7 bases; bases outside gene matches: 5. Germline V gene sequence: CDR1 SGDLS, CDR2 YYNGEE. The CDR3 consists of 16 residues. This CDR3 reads CASSVGTSGGANEQYF. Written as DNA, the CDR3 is TGTGCCAGCAGCGTAGGGACTAGCGGGGGGGCCAATGAGCAGTACTTC.

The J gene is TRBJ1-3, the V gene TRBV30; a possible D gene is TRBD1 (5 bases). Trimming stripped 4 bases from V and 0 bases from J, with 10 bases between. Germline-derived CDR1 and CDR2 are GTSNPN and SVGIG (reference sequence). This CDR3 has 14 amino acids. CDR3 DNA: TGTGCCTGGACTGCAGGGAACTCTGGAAACACCATATATTTT. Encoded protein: CAWTAGNSGNTIYF.

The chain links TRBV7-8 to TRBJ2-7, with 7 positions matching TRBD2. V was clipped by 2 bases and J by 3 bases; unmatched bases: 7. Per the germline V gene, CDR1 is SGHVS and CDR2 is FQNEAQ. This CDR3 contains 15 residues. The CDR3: CASSLRQRGSYEQYF. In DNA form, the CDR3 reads TGTGCCAGCAGCTTAAGACAGCGGGGTAGCTACGAGCAGTACTTC.

In DNA form, the CDR3 reads TGTGCCAGCTCCCAGGGGGGCACCAATTCACCCCTCCACTTT. Residues: CASSQGGTNSPLHF. The chain uses TRBV27 and TRBJ1-6, with 7 bases that match TRBD1. The CDR3 extends over 14 amino acids. The V gene's germline CDR1 is MNHEY and CDR2 SMNVEV (reference sequence). V lost 8 bases and J lost 7; bases outside the gene matches: 8.

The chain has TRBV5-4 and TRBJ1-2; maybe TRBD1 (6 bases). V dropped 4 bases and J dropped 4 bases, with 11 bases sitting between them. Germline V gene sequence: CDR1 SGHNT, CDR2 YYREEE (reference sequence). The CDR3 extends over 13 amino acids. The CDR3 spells CASSVRGSYGYTF. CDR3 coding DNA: TGTGCCAGCAGCGTGAGGGGGTCCTATGGCTACACCTTC.

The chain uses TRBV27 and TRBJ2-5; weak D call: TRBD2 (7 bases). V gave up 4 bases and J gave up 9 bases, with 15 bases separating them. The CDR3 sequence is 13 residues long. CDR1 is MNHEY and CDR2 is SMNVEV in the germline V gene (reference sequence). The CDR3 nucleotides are TGTGCCAGCAGTTGGCGGGCGGGGGCGGCCCAGTACTTC. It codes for CASSWRAGAAQYF.

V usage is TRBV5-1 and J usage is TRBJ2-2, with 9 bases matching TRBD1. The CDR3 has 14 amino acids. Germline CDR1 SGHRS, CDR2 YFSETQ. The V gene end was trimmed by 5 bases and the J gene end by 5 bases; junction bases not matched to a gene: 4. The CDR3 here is CASRGTGTTGELFF. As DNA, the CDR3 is TGCGCCAGCAGGGGGACAGGGACTACCGGGGAGCTGTTTTTT.

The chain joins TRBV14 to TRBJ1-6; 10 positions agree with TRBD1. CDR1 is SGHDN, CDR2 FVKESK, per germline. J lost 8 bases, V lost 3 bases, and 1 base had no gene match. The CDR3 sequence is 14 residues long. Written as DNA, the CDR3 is TGTGCCAGCAGCCAGGACAGGGGGTATTCACCCCTCCACTTT. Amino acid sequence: CASSQDRGYSPLHF.

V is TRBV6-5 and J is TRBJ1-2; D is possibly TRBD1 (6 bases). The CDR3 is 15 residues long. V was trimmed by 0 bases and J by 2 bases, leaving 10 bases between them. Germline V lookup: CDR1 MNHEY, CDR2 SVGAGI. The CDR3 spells CASSYSPGGNYGYTF. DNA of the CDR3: TGTGCCAGCAGTTACTCCCCTGGGGGCAACTATGGCTACACCTTC.

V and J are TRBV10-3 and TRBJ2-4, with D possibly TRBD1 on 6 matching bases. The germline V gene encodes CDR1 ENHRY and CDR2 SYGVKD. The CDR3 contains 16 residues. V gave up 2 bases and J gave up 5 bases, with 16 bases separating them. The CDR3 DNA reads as TGTGCCATCAGTGAGACTCCCGGGACACAGGAAAACATTCAGTACTTC. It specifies CAISETPGTQENIQYF.

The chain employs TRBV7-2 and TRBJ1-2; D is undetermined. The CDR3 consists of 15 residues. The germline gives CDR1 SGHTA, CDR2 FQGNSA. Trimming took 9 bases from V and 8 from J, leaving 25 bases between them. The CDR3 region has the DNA TGTGCCAGTGTAGCGGGATACGGAATTTTTGAAGGCTACACCTTC. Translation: CASVAGYGIFEGYTF.

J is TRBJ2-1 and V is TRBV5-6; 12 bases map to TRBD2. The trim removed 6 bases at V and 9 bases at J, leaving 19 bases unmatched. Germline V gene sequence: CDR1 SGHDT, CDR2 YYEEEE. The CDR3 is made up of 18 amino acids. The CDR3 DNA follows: TGTGCCAGCACCGTCTTCACCTCGCCTCTAGCGGGGGGGGGTGAGCAGTTCTTC. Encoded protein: CASTVFTSPLAGGGEQFF. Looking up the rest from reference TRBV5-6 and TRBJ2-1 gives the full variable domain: DAGVTQSPTHLIKTRGQQVTLRCSPKSGHDTVSWYQQALGQGPQFIFQYYEEEERQRGNFPDRFSGHQFPNYSSELNVNALLLGDSALYLCASTVFTSPLAGGGEQFFGPGTRLTVL.

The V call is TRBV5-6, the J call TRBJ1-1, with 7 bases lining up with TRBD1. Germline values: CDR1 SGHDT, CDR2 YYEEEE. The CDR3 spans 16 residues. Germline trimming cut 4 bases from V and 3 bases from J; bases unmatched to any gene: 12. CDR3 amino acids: CASSPVTGRGDTEAFF. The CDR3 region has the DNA TGTGCCAGCAGCCCGGTGACAGGGCGTGGGGACACTGAAGCTTTCTTT.

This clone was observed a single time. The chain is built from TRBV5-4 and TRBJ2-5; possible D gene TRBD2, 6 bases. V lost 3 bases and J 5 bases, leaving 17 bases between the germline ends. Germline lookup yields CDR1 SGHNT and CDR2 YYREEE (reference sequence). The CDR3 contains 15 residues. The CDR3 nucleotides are TGTGCCAGCAGCTCCCCGGGACTCCCGTGGGAGACCCAGTACTTC. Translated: CASSSPGLPWETQYF. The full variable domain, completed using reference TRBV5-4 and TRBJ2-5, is ETGVTQSPTHLIKTRGQQVTLRCSSQSGHNTVSWYQQALGQGPQFIFQYYREEENGRGNFPPRFSGLQFPNYSSELNVNALELDDSALYLCASSSPGLPWETQYFGPGTRLLVL.

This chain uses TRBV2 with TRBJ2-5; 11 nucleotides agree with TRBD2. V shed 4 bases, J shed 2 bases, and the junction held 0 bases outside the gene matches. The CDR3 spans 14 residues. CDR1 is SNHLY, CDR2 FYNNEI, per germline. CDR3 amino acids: CASSGLAGQETQYF. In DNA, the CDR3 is TGTGCCAGCAGTGGACTAGCGGGGCAAGAGACCCAGTACTTC.

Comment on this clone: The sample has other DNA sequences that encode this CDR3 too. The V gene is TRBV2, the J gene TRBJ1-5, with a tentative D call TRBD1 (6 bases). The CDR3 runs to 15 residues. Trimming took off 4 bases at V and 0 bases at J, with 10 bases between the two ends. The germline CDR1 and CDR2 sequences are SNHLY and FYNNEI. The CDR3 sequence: CASSGTGLSNQPQHF. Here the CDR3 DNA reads TGTGCCAGCAGTGGAACAGGGCTTAGCAATCAGCCCCAGCATTTT. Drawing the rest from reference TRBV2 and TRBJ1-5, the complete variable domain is EPEVTQTPSHQVTQMGQEVILRCVPISNHLYFYWYRQILGQKVEFLVSFYNNEISEKSEIFDDQFSVERPDGSNFTLKIRSTKLEDSAMYFCASSGTGLSNQPQHFGDGTRLSIL.

The CDR3 spells CASSSRTGGDTEAFF. The CDR3 DNA sequence: TGCGCCAGCAGCTCCCGGACAGGGGGGGATACTGAAGCTTTCTTT. This chain joins TRBV5-1 and TRBJ1-1, with 10 bases that match TRBD1. The germline V gene encodes CDR1 SGHRS and CDR2 YFSETQ. The CDR3 sequence is 15 residues long. Trimming at V came to 3 bases and at J to 5 bases, leaving 7 bases not matched to a gene.

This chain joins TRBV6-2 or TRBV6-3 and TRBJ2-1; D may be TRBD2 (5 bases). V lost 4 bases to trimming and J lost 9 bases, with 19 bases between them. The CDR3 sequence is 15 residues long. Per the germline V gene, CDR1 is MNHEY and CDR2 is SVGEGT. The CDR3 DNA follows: TGTGCCAGCAGTTTTTCGGGGTCCCAAGCGGCTGAGCAGTTCTTC. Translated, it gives CASSFSGSQAAEQFF.

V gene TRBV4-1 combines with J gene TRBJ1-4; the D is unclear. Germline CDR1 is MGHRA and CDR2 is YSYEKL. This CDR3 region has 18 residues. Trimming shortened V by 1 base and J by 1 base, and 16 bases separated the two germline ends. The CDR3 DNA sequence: TGCGCCAGCAGCCAAGTGTCTTGGGGAGGTTTAACTAATGAAAAACTGTTTTTT. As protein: CASSQVSWGGLTNEKLFF.